This TCR beta chain was found in a study of regulatory T cells in long-lasting Graves disease (dated by TCRdb to the early 2020s). At the level of the whole study: Newly diagnosed Graves' disease patients had taken antithyroid drugs for less than 3 months. This study used TCR sequencing and RNA sequencing of peripheral blood to compare persistent Graves' disease patients against newly diagnosed Graves' disease patients. The study was registered as a clinical trial and conducted in China. TCR sequencing covered 13 persistent and 20 or so newly diagnosed Graves' disease patients, 33 samples in total. What the work shows at the level of the full study, not this receptor alone: The small sample size was acknowledged by the authors as a limitation that may reduce accuracy. Sequencing and analysis were limited to the TCR beta chain. Lower TCR Shannon entropy and fewer highly expanded clones were observed in persistent Graves' disease patients than in newly diagnosed patients, which suggested clonal expansion. Persistent disease showed preferential use of TRBV28, TRBJ1-2 and TRBJ2-5, whereas newly diagnosed disease favored TRBV20-1 and TRBJ2-1. Peripheral blood alone was examined, since thyroid tissue, which constituted the primary lesion, could not be accessed. More public clonotypes were shared among persistent patients (roughly 2,900) than among newly diagnosed patients (966).

The receptor library was made with multiplex PCR. TCRdb shows the sequencer as Illumina HiSeq 4000. iRepertoire HTBI primers and Arm-PCR amplification of CDR3 regions were used to construct TCR beta libraries. PCR products were gel purified before sequencing. As for how the authors treated the data: Gene usage analysis of CDR3 amino acid clonotypes used the approximately 62 TRBV and 12 to 15 TRBJ segments found across samples. COPE and FqMerger were used to merge the filtered high-quality paired reads into contigs. BLAST was used to align contigs to the IMGT TRBV, TRBD and TRBJ reference genes, and CDR3 was defined following IMGT. Any clonotype with a frequency above 0.1% was classified as a highly expanded clone. Shannon entropy was used to measure repertoire diversity, and the Gini coefficient was used to measure V-J evenness. Clonotypes shared by more than one individual were considered public. Starting from the raw public reads, TCRdb applied fastp trimming at Q25, assembled clones with MiXCR and retained in-frame beta chains. Under each unique CDR3 protein, matching rows form one entry showing the most common genes and DNA. The V and J calls were not made by the authors but by TCRdb's processing. Counted in this sample were 450,000 to 600,000 distinct CDR3 sequences; about 16% of them appeared once. Of the sample, more than 9% is held by the ten largest clones.

This clonotype has a count of ten or more. The target of this receptor is not known. Base-call qualities are not available, and no considerably larger clone is one nucleotide away. CDR1 and CDR2 were assigned from the germline V gene (reference sequence) as DFQATT and SNEGSKA. From the cysteine up to the phenylalanine, the CDR3 has a length of 15 residues. Just CDR3 DNA is preserved here, 45 bases in frame from base 1. At the junction V is shortened by 5 bases and J by 2 bases, with 15 bases in between. Taken with the paper, the label for time point translates to: newly diagnosed GD, antithyroid drugs for less than 3 months. For both TCR sequencing and RNA sequencing, RNA was extracted from PBMCs using TRIzol. Graves' disease was diagnosed according to American Thyroid Association guidelines. Patients were recruited from an endocrinology department in Xi'an, China. From each patient, around 9.3 milliliters of peripheral blood was collected into an EDTA anticoagulant tube. Ficoll Paque Plus density gradient separation was used to isolate PBMCs, and no further T cell sorting was done. An Agilent 2100 Bioanalyzer and agarose gel were used to assess RNA quality, and a NanoDrop 2000 was used to measure RNA concentration.

The sample was also linked to a second study, of T cells in Graves' hyperthyroidism and ophthalmopathy. As the second paper documents: Stable Graves' hyperthyroidism was defined as the absence of progression to ophthalmopathy over 18 months of follow-up. Hyperthyroidism patients were newly diagnosed, with disease duration under 2 months, and aged 18 to 65 years. Any patient with an uncontrolled infection, another autoimmune disease, pregnancy or lactation was excluded. Diagnoses were established on the basis of clinical symptoms, serum thyroxine and TRAb, thyroid ultrasound, and orbital computed tomography. For the first round of RT-PCR on the TCR CDR3, the HTBI primer set was used together with the Qiagen OneStep RT-PCR kit. Most expanded thyroid clonotypes (frequency above 0.001) were also detected in blood, suggesting blood repertoires may reflect thyroid immune responses. In cross-validation, a model built on a 13 V-J signature told ophthalmopathy apart from stable hyperthyroidism with 87.88% sensitivity and roughly 83% specificity, and in testing the same model reached 80%/75%. In validation, the model predicted progression to ophthalmopathy with over 60% sensitivity and 72% to 75% specificity, a median of about 6 months before onset. TCR V-J signatures able to tell the groups apart were searched for in a discovery cohort of 95 or so patients, of whom fewer than 45 had Graves' ophthalmopathy and about 60 had stable Graves' hyperthyroidism. Prospective prediction of ophthalmopathy was tested in an independent validation cohort of 18 to 20 hyperthyroidism patients and around 16 patients who later progressed to ophthalmopathy. The 100 discovery patients were divided at random into training and test sets in a 7:3 ratio. Thyroid tissue and blood T-cell repertoires from several Graves' hyperthyroidism patients were also compared in the study. After blood sampling, hyperthyroidism patients were treated with methimazole at a starting dose of 30 mg daily, and ophthalmopathy patients were treated with high-dose intravenous methylprednisolone. Libraries were constructed in a second round of multiplex PCR, after which size selection and purification were performed. Sequencing of the libraries was done on an Illumina HiSeq2000 using paired-end 100 bp reads. SOAPnuke was used to process the raw data, with reads discarded if the reads contained adapters or uncalled bases, had a mean Phred below 15, or lacked an exact constant-primer or identifier match. COPE v1.2.5 was used to merge the high-quality paired reads, and each unique nucleotide sequence was defined as a clonotype. Clonotypes were aligned to IMGT TRBV, TRBD and TRBJ reference segments using MiTCR v1.1. The analysis was restricted to V-J combinations with a frequency above 0.0001, which together covered 99% to 99.2% of the repertoires. The TCS score was defined as the ratio of F50 (clonal expansion) to E x V (chaos), calculated using BLOSUM62-based TCRdist between CDR3 peptides within each V-J. Welch's t-statistics and random forest reduced roughly 530 V-J features to about 13, which were used in a naive Bayes classifier (R e1071). Sample size was not statistically predetermined, and blinding of investigators to group allocation was not performed. The paper describes TCR Vbeta CDR3 sequencing of 120 to 150 peripheral blood samples, made up of fewer than 50 ophthalmopathy patients, roughly 80 hyperthyroidism patients and 17 progressor patients.

The sample was peripheral blood mononuclear cells (PBMCs), taken at new diagnosis, from a patient treated with antithyroid drugs. The clonotype comes from a man aged 35-49 years with Graves disease. Donor details come from another sample of the same person, matched by shared clones. The rearranged chain carries TRBV20-1 and TRBJ2-2; TRBD2 is a weak D gene call, 5 bases matching. The CDR3 region has the sequence CSALDYPINTGELFF. The DNA is as follows: TGCAGTGCTCTTGACTACCCCATAAACACCGGGGAGCTGTTTTTT.